Presented here are 25 T cell receptor beta chains from one specimen sequenced in a study of T-cell reconstitution after alpha-beta-depleted transplantation in children. Preparation of the TCRbeta library used unique molecular identifiers. TCRdb re-derived calls from the PCR reads in MiXCR, one entry per CDR3 protein. This sample has fewer than 550,000 distinct CDR3 sequences, with roughly a tenth found just once. The sample consisted of PBMCs, taken before TCRalphabeta/CD19-depleted stem cell transplant. The receptor set was obtained from a child aged 2-15 years with inherited bone marrow failure, due to receive a stem cell transplant.

This clonotype has at least ten counts. The gene calls are TRBV5-1 and TRBJ1-3, with a possible D match to TRBD1 (5 bases). V was pared by 4 bases and J by 0 bases, with 11 bases between. The CDR3 consists of 15 residues. Germline V gene data show CDR1 as SGHRS and CDR2 as YFSETQ. Here the CDR3 reads CASSAGRNSGNTIYF. The CDR3 DNA is TGCGCCAGCAGCGCGGGACGAAACTCTGGAAACACCATATATTTT.

This clonotype was recorded at least ten times. The gene calls are TRBV9 and TRBJ1-6; 9 bases are shared with TRBD1. V dropped 4 bases and J dropped 8; count of bases not matched to a gene: 7. Germline lookup yields CDR1 SGDLS and CDR2 YYNGEE. The CDR3 totals 15 residues. CDR3 residues: CASSSWTGEDSPLHF. The CDR3 DNA reads as TGTGCCAGCAGCTCCTGGACAGGGGAAGATTCACCCCTCCACTTT. Full variable domain (missing parts from reference TRBV9 and TRBJ1-6): DSGVTQTPKHLITATGQRVTLRCSPRSGDLSVYWYQQSLDQGLQFLIQYYNGEERAKGNILERFSAQQFPDLHSELNLSSLELGDSALYFCASSSWTGEDSPLHFGNGTRLTVT.

The rearrangement joins TRBV7-8 to TRBJ2-3; tentatively, D is TRBD1 (6 bases). V was trimmed by 5 bases and J by 2 bases, leaving 14 bases between them. The CDR3 runs 15 residues. The germline CDR1 and CDR2 sequences are SGHVS and FQNEAQ. The CDR3 coding sequence is TGTGCCAGCAGCCCAGGGGAGATCCCCACAGATACGCAGTATTTT. As protein: CASSPGEIPTDTQYF.

This clonotype came up many times. The V gene is TRBV4-3, the J gene TRBJ2-7; 8 bases are a match to TRBD1. V was clipped by 1 base and J by 3 bases; unmatched bases: 5. Per germline, CDR1 LGHNA and CDR2 YSLEER. The CDR3 extends over 15 amino acids. The CDR3 spells CASSQVDRGDYEQYF. CDR3 DNA: TGCGCCAGCAGCCAAGTTGACAGGGGTGACTACGAGCAGTACTTC.

This clonotype has at least ten counts. J is TRBJ2-7 and V is TRBV7-8; 9 bases map to TRBD2. The CDR3 runs to 17 residues. Per germline, CDR1 SGHVS and CDR2 FQNEAQ. V was pared by 2 bases and J by 0 bases, with 8 bases of the junction left unmatched. CDR3 sequence reads: CASSLRLRLADSYEQYF. The CDR3 nucleotides read TGTGCCAGCAGCTTAAGGCTCCGACTAGCGGACTCCTACGAGCAGTACTTC.

This clonotype was seen a few times. The CDR3 is CASSPGTSGRYQETQYF. CDR3 bases: TGTGCCAGCAGTCCGGGGACTAGCGGGAGGTACCAAGAGACCCAGTACTTC. The rearrangement uses TRBV12-3 or TRBV12-4 and TRBJ2-5, with 15 nucleotides matching TRBD2. The CDR3 extends over 17 amino acids. J lost 0 bases, V lost 5 bases, and 4 bases had no gene match.

To note about this clonotype: This sequence may be a read error, since a much larger clone differs from it by one base. The chain's CDR3 is CASRDSGGATDTQYF. CDR3 DNA: TGCGCCAGCAGGGACAGCGGGGGGGCAACAGATACGCAGTATTTT. V usage is TRBV5-1 and J usage is TRBJ2-3; 10 bases agree with TRBD2. Trimming took 5 bases from V and 3 from J; bases not matched to a gene: 6. The CDR3 runs to 15 residues. The germline V gene has CDR1 SGHRS and CDR2 YFSETQ.

This clonotype was picked up many times. The genes are TRBV20-1 and TRBJ2-3; TRBD2 agrees at 14 bases. The CDR3 runs 15 residues. Germline V gene sequence: CDR1 DFQATT, CDR2 SNEGSKA (reference sequence). Losses at the gene ends were 3 bases for V and 4 bases for J; bases not matched to a gene: 3. CDR3 coding DNA: TGCAGTGCTAGCGGGACTAGCGGGAGATCAGATACGCAGTATTTT. Translated: CSASGTSGRSDTQYF.

This clonotype appeared many times. The genes are TRBV20-1 and TRBJ2-7; D unclear. This CDR3 has 12 amino acids. V lost 6 bases and J 0 bases, leaving 9 bases between the germline ends. Germline CDR1 and CDR2: DFQATT and SNEGSKA (reference sequence). CDR3 coding DNA: TGCAGTGCGGGTTATTTCTCCTACGAGCAGTACTTC. Its protein product is CSAGYFSYEQYF.

This clonotype showed up many times. The J gene is TRBJ2-1, the V gene TRBV6-2 or TRBV6-3; perhaps TRBD2 as D (5 bases). V lost 8 bases to trimming and J lost 5 bases, with 16 bases between them. From germline, CDR1 is MNHEY and CDR2 SVGEGT. This CDR3 has 14 residues. The chain's CDR3 is CASERKRGDNEQFF. The CDR3 DNA follows: TGTGCCAGCGAAAGGAAACGGGGAGACAATGAGCAGTTCTTC.

Ten or more counts support this clonotype. V is TRBV7-9 and J is TRBJ1-2; D not resolved. V lost 5 bases and J 8 bases, leaving 12 bases between the germline ends. From germline, CDR1 is SEHNR and CDR2 FQNEAQ (reference sequence). The CDR3 is made up of 12 amino acids. The CDR3 DNA reads TGTGCCAGCAGCCGCGGTGGGGAGGGCTACACCTTC. It translates to CASSRGGEGYTF.

This clonotype was seen more than once but under ten times. The chain couples TRBV7-7 to TRBJ2-1; D possibly corresponds to TRBD2 (6 bases). Germline values: CDR1 SSHAT, CDR2 FNYEAQ (reference sequence). The CDR3 loop spans 15 amino acids. Trimming took 5 bases from V and 4 from J, leaving 15 bases between them. The CDR3 DNA is TGTGCCAGCAGCGAGGGCGCTAGCGTGTACAATGAGCAGTTCTTC. Translating it yields CASSEGASVYNEQFF.

Ten or more counts support this clonotype. This chain uses TRBV4-3 with TRBJ1-2; TRBD1 matches 7 bases. V lost 0 bases, J lost 1 base, and 8 bases stayed unmatched. This CDR3 has 17 residues. The V gene's germline CDR1 is LGHNA and CDR2 YSLEER. The DNA for the CDR3 is TGCGCCAGCAGCCAAGATGGGGGACAGCTGATTAACTATGGCTACACCTTC. Its translation: CASSQDGGQLINYGYTF.

This clonotype appeared many times. The gene calls are TRBV5-1 and TRBJ2-5; 10 bases fit TRBD1. Germline trimming cut 2 bases from V and 0 bases from J; bases unmatched to any gene: 10. Germline lookup yields CDR1 SGHRS and CDR2 YFSETQ. There are 18 residues in the CDR3. The CDR3 DNA follows: TGCGCCAGCAGCTTTCGTGGATCGGGACAGGGGCACCAAGAGACCCAGTACTTC. It is translated as CASSFRGSGQGHQETQYF.

A few counts support this clonotype. This rearrangement joins TRBV12-3 or TRBV12-4 to TRBJ2-1; 8 bases agree with TRBD2. V was clipped by 6 bases and J by 5 bases; unmatched bases: 9. The CDR3 contains 15 residues. The DNA for the CDR3 is TGTGCCAGCAGGGTAATGCCGGGACTAGACAATGAGCAGTTCTTC. Protein sequence: CASRVMPGLDNEQFF.

This clonotype was seen ten or more times. CDR3 nucleotides: TGCAGTGCTAGGGGGGGAGGAAGCGAGCAGTACTTC. It codes for CSARGGGSEQYF. V and J are TRBV20-1 and TRBJ2-7; perhaps TRBD2 as D (6 bases). The germline V gene has CDR1 DFQATT and CDR2 SNEGSKA (reference sequence). The CDR3 has 12 residues. Trimming left V 3 bases short and J 6 bases short, with 12 bases between.

This clonotype showed up just a few times. The V call is TRBV6-5, the J call TRBJ2-5; 7 nucleotides match TRBD1. The CDR3 is made up of 16 amino acids. Germline V gene data show CDR1 as MNHEY and CDR2 as SVGAGI. Unmatched junction bases numbered 10, after V lost 4 bases and J lost 2 bases. CDR3 protein: CASSLGITGAQETQYF. DNA of the CDR3: TGTGCCAGCAGTTTGGGAATAACAGGGGCGCAAGAGACCCAGTACTTC.

This clonotype has a handful of counts. The CDR3 is CASSLELAGGPGEQFF. The CDR3 DNA reads as TGTGCCAGCAGTTTAGAGTTAGCGGGAGGGCCGGGTGAGCAGTTCTTC. The V and J genes are TRBV28 and TRBJ2-1, with 11 bases fitting TRBD2. CDR3 length: 16 amino acids. Germline V lookup: CDR1 MDHEN, CDR2 SYDVKM. The V segment lost 2 bases and the J segment 9 bases; nucleotides outside the gene matches: 9. The full variable domain, completed using reference TRBV28 and TRBJ2-1, is DVKVTQSSRYLVKRTGEKVFLECVQDMDHENMFWYRQDPGLGLRLIYFSYDVKMKEKGDIPEGYSVSREKKERFSLILESASTNQTSMYLCASSLELAGGPGEQFFGPGTRLTVL.

This clonotype was picked up many times. The CDR3 coding sequence is TGCAGCGTTGAAGATCTTTTATATACGCAGTATTTT. Translated: CSVEDLLYTQYF. The chain uses TRBV29-1 and TRBJ2-3; D not resolved. The CDR3 runs 12 residues. Between the trimmed V and J ends, which lost 0 bases and 7 bases, there was a span of 8 bases. The germline CDR1 and CDR2 sequences are SQVTM and ANQGSEA.

This clonotype was recorded at least ten times. This chain uses TRBV11-2 with TRBJ2-1; no definite D call. Trimming left V 1 base short and J 2 bases short, with 9 bases between. Germline V lookup: CDR1 SGHAT, CDR2 FQNNGV. The CDR3 extends over 15 amino acids. The CDR3 nucleotides are TGTGCCAGCAGCTTAGTTGGTGTTCCCTACAATGAGCAGTTCTTC. Protein: CASSLVGVPYNEQFF.

This clonotype was seen ten or more times. This chain joins TRBV2 and TRBJ2-2, with no clear D. The V gene lost 4 bases and the J gene lost 6 bases, with 12 bases spanning the gap. CDR3 size: 14 residues. Germline CDR1 reads SNHLY; CDR2 reads FYNNEI. The CDR3 spells CASSVIGFAGELFF. CDR3 nucleotides: TGTGCCAGCAGTGTGATCGGCTTCGCCGGGGAGCTGTTTTTT.

This clonotype was observed at least ten times. CDR3 loop: CASSLRLAGGLRSSYNEQFF. In DNA form, the CDR3 reads TGTGCCAGCAGCCTACGACTAGCGGGAGGCCTTAGGAGCTCCTACAATGAGCAGTTCTTC. The rearrangement joins TRBV11-2 to TRBJ2-1; TRBD2 aligns across 13 bases. The trim removed 5 bases at V and 0 bases at J, leaving 13 bases unmatched. The CDR3 loop spans 20 amino acids. The germline V gene encodes CDR1 SGHAT and CDR2 FQNNGV. Full variable domain (remainder filled in from reference TRBV11-2 and TRBJ2-1): EAGVAQSPRYKIIEKRQSVAFWCNPISGHATLYWYQQILGQGPKLLIQFQNNGVVDDSQLPKDRFSAERLKGVDSTLKIQPAKLEDSAVYLCASSLRLAGGLRSSYNEQFFGPGTRLTVL.

V is TRBV23-1 and J is TRBJ2-7; no reliable D call. TRBV23-1 qualifies as an ORF whose function is uncertain. Trimming cost V 0 bases and J 7 bases, with 10 bases left between them. This CDR3 is built from 13 residues. DNA for the CDR3: TGCGCCAGCAGTCAATCTATAGGTGGGGAGCAGTACTTC. The encoded protein is CASSQSIGGEQYF.

This clonotype came up many times. J is TRBJ2-7 and V is TRBV28, with D perhaps TRBD2 (5 bases). CDR3 length: 11 amino acids. CDR1 and CDR2 from the germline V gene are MDHEN and SYDVKM. The germline V and J ends were trimmed by 1 base and 7 bases, with 5 bases remaining between them. Written as DNA, the CDR3 is TGTGCCAGCAGTTTATCGGGGGAGCAGTACTTC. Its protein is CASSLSGEQYF.

As regards this clonotype: This may come from a read error, since a much larger clone is one base off. The gene calls are TRBV20-1 and TRBJ2-7; TRBD1 matches at 11 bases. CDR1 DFQATT and CDR2 SNEGSKA come from the germline V gene (reference sequence). The CDR3 has 13 residues. The V and J ends lost 5 bases and 10 bases, in that order; junction bases with no gene match: 10. The CDR3 DNA sequence: TGCAGTGCTCTCCCGGGACAGGGGGGTGACCAGTACTTC. Its protein product is CSALPGQGGDQYF.